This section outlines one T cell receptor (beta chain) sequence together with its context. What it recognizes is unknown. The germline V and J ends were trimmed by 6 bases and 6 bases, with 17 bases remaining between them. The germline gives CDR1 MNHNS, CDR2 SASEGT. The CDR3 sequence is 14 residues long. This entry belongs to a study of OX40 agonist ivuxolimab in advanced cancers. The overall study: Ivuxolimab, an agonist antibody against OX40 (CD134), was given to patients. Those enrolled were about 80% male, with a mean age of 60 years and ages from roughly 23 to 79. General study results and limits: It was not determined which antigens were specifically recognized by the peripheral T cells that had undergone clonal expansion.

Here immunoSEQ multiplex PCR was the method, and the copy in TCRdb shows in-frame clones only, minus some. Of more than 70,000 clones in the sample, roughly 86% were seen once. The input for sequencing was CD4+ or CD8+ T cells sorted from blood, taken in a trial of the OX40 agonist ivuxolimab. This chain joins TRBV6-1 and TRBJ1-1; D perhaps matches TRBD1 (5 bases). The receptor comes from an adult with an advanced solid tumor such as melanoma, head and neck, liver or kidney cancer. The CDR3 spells CASRGRREGSEAFF. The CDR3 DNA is TGTGCCAGCAGGGGCCGCAGGGAAGGATCTGAAGCTTTCTTT.